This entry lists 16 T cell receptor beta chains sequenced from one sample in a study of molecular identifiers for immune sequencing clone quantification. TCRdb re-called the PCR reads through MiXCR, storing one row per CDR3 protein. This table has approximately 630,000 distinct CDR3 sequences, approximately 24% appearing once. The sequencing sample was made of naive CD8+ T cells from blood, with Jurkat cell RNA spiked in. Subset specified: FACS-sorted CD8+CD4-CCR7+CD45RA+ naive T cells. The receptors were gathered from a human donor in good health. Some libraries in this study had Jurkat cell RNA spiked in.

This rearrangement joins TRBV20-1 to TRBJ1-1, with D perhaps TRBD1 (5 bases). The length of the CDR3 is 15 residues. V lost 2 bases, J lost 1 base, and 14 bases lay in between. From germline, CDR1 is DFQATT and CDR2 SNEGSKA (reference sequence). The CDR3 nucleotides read TGCAGTGCTAGATCCCGGACACAAACGAACACTGAAGCTTTCTTT. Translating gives CSARSRTQTNTEAFF.

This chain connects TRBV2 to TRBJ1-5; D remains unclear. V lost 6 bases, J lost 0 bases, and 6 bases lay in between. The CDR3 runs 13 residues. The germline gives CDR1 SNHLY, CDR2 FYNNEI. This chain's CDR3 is CASREYSNQPQHF. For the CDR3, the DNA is TGTGCCAGCAGGGAGTATAGCAATCAGCCCCAGCATTTT.

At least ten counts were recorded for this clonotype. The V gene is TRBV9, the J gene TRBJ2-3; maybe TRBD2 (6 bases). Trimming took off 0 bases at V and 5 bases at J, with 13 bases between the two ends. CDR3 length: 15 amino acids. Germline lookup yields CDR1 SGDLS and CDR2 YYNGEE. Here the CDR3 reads CASSVGGRHVDTQYF. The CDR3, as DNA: TGTGCCAGCAGCGTAGGAGGGAGGCATGTAGATACGCAGTATTTT.

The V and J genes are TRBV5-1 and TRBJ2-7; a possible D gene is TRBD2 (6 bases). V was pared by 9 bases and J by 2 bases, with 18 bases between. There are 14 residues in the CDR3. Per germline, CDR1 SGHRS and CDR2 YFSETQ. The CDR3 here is CANTLGGKPYEQYF. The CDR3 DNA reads TGCGCCAATACCCTGGGGGGTAAACCCTACGAGCAGTACTTC.

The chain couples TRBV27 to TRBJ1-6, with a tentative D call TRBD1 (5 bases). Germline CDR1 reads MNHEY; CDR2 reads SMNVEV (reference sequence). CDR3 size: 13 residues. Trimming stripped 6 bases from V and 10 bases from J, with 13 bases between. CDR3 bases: TGTGCCAGCAGGCTAGGGACTGCCTCACCCCTCCACTTT. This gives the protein CASRLGTASPLHF.

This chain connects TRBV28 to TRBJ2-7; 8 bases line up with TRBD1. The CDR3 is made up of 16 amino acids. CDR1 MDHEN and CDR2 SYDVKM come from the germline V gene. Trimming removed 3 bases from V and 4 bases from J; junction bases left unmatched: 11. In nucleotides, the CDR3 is TGTGCCAGCAGTTTTCCAGTCGGACAGGGTGGTTACGAGCAGTACTTC. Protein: CASSFPVGQGGYEQYF. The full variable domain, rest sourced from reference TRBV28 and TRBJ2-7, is DVKVTQSSRYLVKRTGEKVFLECVQDMDHENMFWYRQDPGLGLRLIYFSYDVKMKEKGDIPEGYSVSREKKERFSLILESASTNQTSMYLCASSFPVGQGGYEQYFGPGTRLTVT.

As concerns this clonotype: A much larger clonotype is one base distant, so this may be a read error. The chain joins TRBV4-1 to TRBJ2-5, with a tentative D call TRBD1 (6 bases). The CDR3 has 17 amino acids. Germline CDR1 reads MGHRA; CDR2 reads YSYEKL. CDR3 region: CASSQERYGTLQGTQYF. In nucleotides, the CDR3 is TGCGCCAGCAGCCAAGAGAGGTACGGGACACTTCAAGGGACCCAGTACTTC.

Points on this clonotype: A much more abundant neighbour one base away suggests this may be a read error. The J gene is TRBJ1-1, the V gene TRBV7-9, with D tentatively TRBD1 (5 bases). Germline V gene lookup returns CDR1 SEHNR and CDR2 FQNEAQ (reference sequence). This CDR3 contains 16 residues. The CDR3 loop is CASGFIFQGRNTEAFF. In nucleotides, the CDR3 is TGTGCCAGCGGCTTCATTTTTCAGGGACGGAACACTGAAGCTTTCTTT.

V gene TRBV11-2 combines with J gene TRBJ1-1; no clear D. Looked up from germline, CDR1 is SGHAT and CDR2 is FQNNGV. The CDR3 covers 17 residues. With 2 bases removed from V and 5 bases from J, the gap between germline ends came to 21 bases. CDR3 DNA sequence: TGTGCCAGCAGCTTATTCCGACGTCCACCCGTGGGGACTGAAGCTTTCTTT. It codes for CASSLFRRPPVGTEAFF.

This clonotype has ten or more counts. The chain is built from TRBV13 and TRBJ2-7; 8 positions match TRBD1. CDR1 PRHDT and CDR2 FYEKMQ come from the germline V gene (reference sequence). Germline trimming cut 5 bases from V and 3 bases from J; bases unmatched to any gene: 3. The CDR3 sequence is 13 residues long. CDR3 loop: CASSAGQDYEQYF. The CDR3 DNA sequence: TGTGCCAGCAGCGCGGGACAGGACTACGAGCAGTACTTC.

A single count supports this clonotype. CDR3 loop: CANTGTGNIQYF. The DNA of the CDR3 is TGTGCCAACACCGGGACCGGGAACATTCAGTACTTC. This chain joins TRBV12-3 or TRBV12-4 and TRBJ2-4; D could derive from TRBD1 or TRBD2 (5 bases each). V was clipped by 10 bases and J by 7 bases, with 14 bases between them. The CDR3 runs 12 residues.

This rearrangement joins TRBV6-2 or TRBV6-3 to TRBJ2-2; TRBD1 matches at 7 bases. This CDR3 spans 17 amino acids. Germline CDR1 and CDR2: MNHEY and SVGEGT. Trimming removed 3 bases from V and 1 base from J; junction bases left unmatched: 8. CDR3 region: CASSYFGWTGNTGELFF. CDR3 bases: TGTGCCAGCAGTTATTTTGGGTGGACAGGGAACACCGGGGAGCTGTTTTTT.

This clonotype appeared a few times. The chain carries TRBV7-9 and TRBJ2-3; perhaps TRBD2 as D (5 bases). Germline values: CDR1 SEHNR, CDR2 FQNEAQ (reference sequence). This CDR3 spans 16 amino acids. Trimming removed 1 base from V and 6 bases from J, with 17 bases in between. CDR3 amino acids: CASSLVGVTTSDTQYF. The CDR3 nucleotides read TGTGCCAGCAGCTTAGTCGGGGTGACCACGTCGGATACGCAGTATTTT.

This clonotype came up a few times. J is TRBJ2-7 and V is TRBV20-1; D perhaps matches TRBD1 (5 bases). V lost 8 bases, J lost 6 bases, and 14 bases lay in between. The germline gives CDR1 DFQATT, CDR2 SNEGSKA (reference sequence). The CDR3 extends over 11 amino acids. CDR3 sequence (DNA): TGCAGTCGGATCAGGGTTGGCGAGCAGTACTTC. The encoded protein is CSRIRVGEQYF.

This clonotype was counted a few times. DNA for the CDR3: TGTGCCAGTGGGACGAGGGAGCAGTTCTTC. Amino acids: CASGTREQFF. The V gene is TRBV19, the J gene TRBJ2-1, with D perhaps being TRBD1 or TRBD2 (5 bases each). Germline-derived CDR1 and CDR2 are LNHDA and SQIVND (reference sequence). V lost 8 bases and J 10 bases, leaving 9 bases between the germline ends. The CDR3 runs 10 residues.

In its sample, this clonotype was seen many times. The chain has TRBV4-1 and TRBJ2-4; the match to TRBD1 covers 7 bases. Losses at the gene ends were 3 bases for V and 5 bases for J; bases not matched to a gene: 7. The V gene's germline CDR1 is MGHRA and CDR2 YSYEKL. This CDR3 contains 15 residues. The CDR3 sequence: CASSQDPGTENIQYF. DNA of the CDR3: TGCGCCAGCAGCCAGGATCCCGGGACAGAAAACATTCAGTACTTC.